Sequencing of this TCR beta chain was carried out in a study of cytomegalovirus exposure and HLA in healthy donors. Study-wide findings and caveats: Across HLA loci, a later analysis found differing TCR association rates, with DRB1 most and HLA-C fewest. Earlier findings revealed that most TCR beta V segments proved productive either about 87% or about 30% of the time. TCR beta V- and J-gene trimming, according to a later analysis, was linked to a missense DCLRE1C variant. Evidence from a later analysis indicated that most CMV-associated TCR beta chains looked HLA-restricted.

With regard to this clone: Its specificity is not known.

PCR used 60 Vbeta primers and 13 Jbeta primers. Repertoires were generated with immunoSEQ multiplex PCR, while TCRdb's copy carries only in-frame clones and drops some. The sample has roughly 190,000 clones; about four fifths are singletons. The CDR3 totals 14 residues. CDR1 MNHEY and CDR2 SMNVEV come from the germline V gene (reference sequence). V shed 2 bases and J shed 0 bases, with 5 bases lying between them. The sample comprised PBMCs. The chain couples TRBV27 to TRBJ1-5; D possibly corresponds to TRBD1 (5 bases). This receptor was obtained from a girl aged 5 to 17 in good health and CMV-seropositive. CDR3 sequence reads: CASSLQGSNQPQHF. CDR3 coding DNA: TGTGCCAGCAGTTTACAGGGTAGCAATCAGCCCCAGCATTTT.